These 5 T cell receptor beta chains originate from one sample sequenced in a study of OX40 agonist ivuxolimab in advanced cancers. Clones were sequenced by immunoSEQ multiplex PCR, and TCRdb holds only the in-frame ones, with some missing. This sample has tens of thousands of clones, with 80% to 90% found just once. The sample in question was CD4+ or CD8+ T cells sorted from blood, obtained in a trial of the OX40 agonist ivuxolimab. The receptors shown here come from an adult with an advanced solid tumor such as melanoma, head and neck, liver or kidney cancer.

The rearrangement links TRBV5-1 to TRBJ2-6; no reliable D call. The V gene lost 0 bases and the J gene lost 0 bases, with 10 bases spanning the gap. CDR3 length: 17 amino acids. Germline V gene lookup returns CDR1 SGHRS and CDR2 YFSETQ. The CDR3 region has the DNA TGCGCCAGCAGCTTGGACCCTCCAAGCTCTGGGGCCAACGTCCTGACTTTC. It encodes CASSLDPPSSGANVLTF.

This chain joins TRBV11-3 and TRBJ2-1, with TRBD2 matching over 10 bases. V dropped 0 bases and J dropped 5; count of bases not matched to a gene: 4. CDR3 size: 16 residues. Germline values: CDR1 SGHNT, CDR2 YENEEA. The CDR3: CASSLDSTSGNNEQFF. CDR3 sequence (DNA): TGTGCCAGCAGCTTAGATTCAACTAGCGGGAACAATGAGCAGTTCTTC. The whole variable domain, remainder taken from reference TRBV11-3 and TRBJ2-1, is EAGVVQSPRYKIIEKKQPVAFWCNPISGHNTLYWYLQNLGQGPELLIRYENEEAVDDSQLPKDRFSAERLKGVDSTLKIQPAELGDSAVYLCASSLDSTSGNNEQFFGPGTRLTVL.

A single count supports this clone. This chain links TRBV25-1 with TRBJ1-2; the match to TRBD1 covers 8 bases. The CDR3 length is 14 residues. J gave up 4 bases and V 4 bases, and 5 bases lay outside the gene matches. The V gene's germline CDR1 is MGHDK and CDR2 SYGVNS. CDR3 in DNA: TGTGCCAGCAGTGCAGGGGGCGCGAGCTATGGCTACACCTTC. The encoded protein is CASSAGGASYGYTF.

In this sample, this clone turned up once. This sequence joins TRBV7-9 and TRBJ2-5; TRBD1 matches 7 bases. CDR1 and CDR2 (germline): SEHNR, FQNEAQ (reference sequence). There are 15 residues in the CDR3. Germline trimming cut 1 base from V and 2 bases from J; bases unmatched to any gene: 4. Here the CDR3 DNA reads TGTGCCAGCAGCTTAGTGGGACAGCAACAAGAGACCCAGTACTTC. Its protein product is CASSLVGQQQETQYF.

This rearrangement joins TRBV5-1 to TRBJ1-1; maybe TRBD1 (5 bases). The germline V gene encodes CDR1 SGHRS and CDR2 YFSETQ. The CDR3 covers 18 residues. The V end lost 5 bases, the J end lost 2 bases, and 25 bases lay between the germline ends. CDR3 bases: TGCGCCAGCAGTTCAACGCAGGGTTATCGGGAACACAACACTGAAGCTTTCTTT. This translates into CASSSTQGYREHNTEAFF.